A single sample is the source of the 5 T cell receptor beta chains below, sequenced in a study of vaccination effects on CD4 cells after COVID-19. Following culture for approximately 11 days, CD4+ T cells were isolated. This table comes from immunoSEQ multiplex PCR, and its TCRdb copy is limited to in-frame clones, with some not included. The table has 20,000 to 25,000 clones, roughly four fifths seen once. Antigens for these TCRs are unknown. The material sequenced was CD4+ T cells from PBMCs cultured without peptide, taken before COVID-19 vaccination. The receptors come from a human donor who received a COVID-19 vaccine.

J is TRBJ2-7 and V is TRBV4-2; 14 nucleotides line up with TRBD2. The CDR3 has 14 amino acids. Per the germline V gene, CDR1 is LGHNA and CDR2 is YNFKEQ. The junction had 4 bases not matched to a gene; V was cut back by 5 bases and J by 7 bases. CDR3 sequence: CASSTGLAGEEQYF. In DNA, the CDR3 is TGTGCCAGCAGCACGGGACTAGCGGGAGAAGAGCAGTACTTC.

The table lists this clone with a few counts. The chain combines TRBV2 with TRBJ1-4, with 9 positions matching TRBD1. The CDR3 has 14 amino acids. Losses at the gene ends were 6 bases for V and 10 bases for J; bases not matched to a gene: 9. Germline CDR1 SNHLY, CDR2 FYNNEI. The CDR3 is CASRPGQGSGKLFF. CDR3 DNA sequence: TGTGCCAGCAGGCCGGGACAGGGATCTGGAAAACTGTTTTTT.

The chain is built from TRBV5-4 and TRBJ1-1; D remains unclear. V lost 4 bases to trimming and J lost 6 bases, with 16 bases between them. The CDR3 totals 14 residues. CDR1 is SGHNT, CDR2 YYREEE, per germline (reference sequence). The CDR3 loop reads CASSPGRRTAEAFF. CDR3 coding DNA: TGTGCCAGCAGCCCGGGCCGAAGGACGGCTGAAGCTTTCTTT.

The rearrangement links TRBV11-2 to TRBJ1-1; 8 positions match TRBD1. V dropped 5 bases and J dropped 3; count of bases not matched to a gene: 11. The CDR3 is made up of 16 amino acids. Germline assignment: CDR1 SGHAT and CDR2 FQNNGV. The CDR3 sequence is CASSQRPGQEDTEAFF. CDR3 DNA sequence: TGTGCCAGCAGCCAAAGACCGGGACAGGAAGACACTGAAGCTTTCTTT. The full variable domain, completed using reference TRBV11-2 and TRBJ1-1, is EAGVAQSPRYKIIEKRQSVAFWCNPISGHATLYWYQQILGQGPKLLIQFQNNGVVDDSQLPKDRFSAERLKGVDSTLKIQPAKLEDSAVYLCASSQRPGQEDTEAFFGQGTRLTVV.

The chain has TRBV5-6 and TRBJ1-4; D remains ambiguous. The germline gives CDR1 SGHDT, CDR2 YYEEEE. The length of the CDR3 is 13 residues. The ends were cut back, 4 bases at V and 4 bases at J, with 8 bases in the middle. The CDR3 reads CASSLRNNEKLFF. CDR3 coding DNA: TGTGCCAGCAGCCTCAGGAATAATGAAAAACTGTTTTTT.